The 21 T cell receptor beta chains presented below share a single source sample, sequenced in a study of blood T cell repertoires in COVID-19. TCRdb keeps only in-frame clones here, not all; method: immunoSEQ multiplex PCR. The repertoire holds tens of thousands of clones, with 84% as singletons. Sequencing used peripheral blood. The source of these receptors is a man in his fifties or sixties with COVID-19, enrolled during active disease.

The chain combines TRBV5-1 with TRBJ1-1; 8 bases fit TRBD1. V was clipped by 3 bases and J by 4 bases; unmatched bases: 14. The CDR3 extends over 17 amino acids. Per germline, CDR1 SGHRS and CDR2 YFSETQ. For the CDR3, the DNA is TGCGCCAGCAGCTACAGCGGACAGGGCCTTATTTCCACTGAAGCTTTCTTT. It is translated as CASSYSGQGLISTEAFF.

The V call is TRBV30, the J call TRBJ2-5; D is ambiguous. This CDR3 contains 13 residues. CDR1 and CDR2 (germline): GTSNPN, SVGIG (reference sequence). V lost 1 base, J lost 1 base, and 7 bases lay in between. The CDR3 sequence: CAWSGLLQETQYF. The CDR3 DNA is TGTGCCTGGAGTGGGCTCCTCCAAGAGACCCAGTACTTC.

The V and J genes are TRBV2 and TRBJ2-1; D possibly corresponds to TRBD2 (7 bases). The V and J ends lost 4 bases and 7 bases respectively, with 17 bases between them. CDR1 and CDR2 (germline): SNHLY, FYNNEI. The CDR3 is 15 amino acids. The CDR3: CASSVEGGAENEQFF. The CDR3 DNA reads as TGTGCCAGCAGTGTTGAGGGGGGGGCAGAGAATGAGCAGTTCTTC.

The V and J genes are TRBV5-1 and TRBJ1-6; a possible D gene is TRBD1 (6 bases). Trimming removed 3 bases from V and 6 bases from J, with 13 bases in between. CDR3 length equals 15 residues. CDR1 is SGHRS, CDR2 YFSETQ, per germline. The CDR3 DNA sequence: TGCGCCAGCAGCTCCCAGGGGATGAGTAATTCACCCCTCCACTTT. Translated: CASSSQGMSNSPLHF. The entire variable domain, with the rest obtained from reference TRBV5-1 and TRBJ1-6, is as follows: KAGVTQTPRYLIKTRGQQVTLSCSPISGHRSVSWYQQTPGQGLQFLFEYFSETQRNKGNFPGRFSGRQFSNSRSEMNVSTLELGDSALYLCASSSQGMSNSPLHFGNGTRLTVT.

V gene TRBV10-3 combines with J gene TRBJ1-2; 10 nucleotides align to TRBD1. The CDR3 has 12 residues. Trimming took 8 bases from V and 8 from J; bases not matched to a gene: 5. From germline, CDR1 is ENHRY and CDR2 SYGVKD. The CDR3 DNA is TGTGCCATCGGGACAGGGGCCAACGGCTACACCTTC. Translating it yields CAIGTGANGYTF.

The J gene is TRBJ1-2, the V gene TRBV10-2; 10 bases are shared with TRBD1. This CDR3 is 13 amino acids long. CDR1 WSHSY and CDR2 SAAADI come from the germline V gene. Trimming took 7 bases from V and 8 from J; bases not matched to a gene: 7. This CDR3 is CASTGTGVGGYTF. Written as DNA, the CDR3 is TGCGCCAGCACCGGGACAGGGGTAGGAGGCTACACCTTC.

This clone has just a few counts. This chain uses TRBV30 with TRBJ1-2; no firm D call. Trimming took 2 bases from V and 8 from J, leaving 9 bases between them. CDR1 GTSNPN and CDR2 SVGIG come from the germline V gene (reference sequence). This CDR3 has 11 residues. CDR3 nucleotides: TGTGCCTGGAGTCGGAGCGGGGGCTACACCTTC. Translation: CAWSRSGGYTF.

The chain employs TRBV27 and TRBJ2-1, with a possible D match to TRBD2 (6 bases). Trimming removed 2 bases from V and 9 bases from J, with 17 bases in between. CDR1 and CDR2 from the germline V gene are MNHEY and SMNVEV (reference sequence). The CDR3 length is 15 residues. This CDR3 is CASSLGMGGTGEQFF. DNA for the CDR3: TGTGCCAGCAGTTTAGGGATGGGGGGTACAGGTGAGCAGTTCTTC.

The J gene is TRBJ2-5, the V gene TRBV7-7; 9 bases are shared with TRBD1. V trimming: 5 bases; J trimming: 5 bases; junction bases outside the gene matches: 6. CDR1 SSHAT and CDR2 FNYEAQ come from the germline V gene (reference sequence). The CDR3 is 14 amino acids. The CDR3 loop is CASSQTGGKETQYF. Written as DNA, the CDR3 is TGTGCCAGCAGCCAAACAGGGGGCAAGGAGACCCAGTACTTC.

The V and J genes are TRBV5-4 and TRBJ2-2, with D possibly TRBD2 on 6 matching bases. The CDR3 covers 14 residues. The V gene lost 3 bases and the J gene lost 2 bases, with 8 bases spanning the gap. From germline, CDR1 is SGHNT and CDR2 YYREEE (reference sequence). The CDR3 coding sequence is TGTGCCAGCAGCTATAGCGGCAACACCGGGGAGCTGTTTTTT. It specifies CASSYSGNTGELFF.

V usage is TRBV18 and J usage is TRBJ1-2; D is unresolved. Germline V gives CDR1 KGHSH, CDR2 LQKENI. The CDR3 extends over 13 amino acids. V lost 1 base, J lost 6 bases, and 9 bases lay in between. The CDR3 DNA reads TGTGCCAGCTCACCACAGAGGGAGGATGGCTACACCTTC. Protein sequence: CASSPQREDGYTF.

CDR3 sequence (DNA): TGTGCCAGCAGCCCCCCCCAGGGCAGGCTCAGCAATCAGCCCCAGCATTTT. This sequence encodes CASSPPQGRLSNQPQHF. The gene calls are TRBV28 and TRBJ1-5; maybe TRBD1 (5 bases). Trimming removed 6 bases at V and 1 base at J, with 19 bases between. The germline V gene has CDR1 MDHEN and CDR2 SYDVKM. The CDR3 runs 17 residues. Drawing the rest from reference TRBV28 and TRBJ1-5, the complete variable domain is DVKVTQSSRYLVKRTGEKVFLECVQDMDHENMFWYRQDPGLGLRLIYFSYDVKMKEKGDIPEGYSVSREKKERFSLILESASTNQTSMYLCASSPPQGRLSNQPQHFGDGTRLSIL.

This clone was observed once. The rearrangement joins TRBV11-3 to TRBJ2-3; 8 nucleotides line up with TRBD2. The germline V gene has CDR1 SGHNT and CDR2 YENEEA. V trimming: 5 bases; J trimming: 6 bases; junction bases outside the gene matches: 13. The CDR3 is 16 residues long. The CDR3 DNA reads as TGTGCCAGCAGCCCAGGAAGGCGGGAGGCATCCGATACGCAGTATTTT. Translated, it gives CASSPGRREASDTQYF.

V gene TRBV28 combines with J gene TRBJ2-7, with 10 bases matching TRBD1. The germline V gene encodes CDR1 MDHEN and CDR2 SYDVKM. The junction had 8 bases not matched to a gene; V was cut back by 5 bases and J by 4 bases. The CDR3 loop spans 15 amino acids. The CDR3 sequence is CASSIDRGRAYEQYF. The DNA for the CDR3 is TGTGCCAGCAGTATCGACAGGGGGCGGGCGTACGAGCAGTACTTC.

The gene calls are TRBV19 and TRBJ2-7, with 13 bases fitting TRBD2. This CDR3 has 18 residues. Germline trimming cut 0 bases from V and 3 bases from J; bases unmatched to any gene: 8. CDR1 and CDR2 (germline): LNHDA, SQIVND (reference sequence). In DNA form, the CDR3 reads TGTGCCAGTAGTATAGATGTCCAAAGGACTAGCGGGGGCTACGAGCAGTACTTC. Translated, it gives CASSIDVQRTSGGYEQYF.

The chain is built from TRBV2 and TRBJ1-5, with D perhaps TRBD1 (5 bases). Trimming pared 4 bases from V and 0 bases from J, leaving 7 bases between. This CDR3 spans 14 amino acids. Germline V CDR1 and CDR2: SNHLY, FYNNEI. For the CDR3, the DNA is TGTGCCAGCAGTGGACAGTTTAGCAATCAGCCCCAGCATTTT. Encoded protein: CASSGQFSNQPQHF.

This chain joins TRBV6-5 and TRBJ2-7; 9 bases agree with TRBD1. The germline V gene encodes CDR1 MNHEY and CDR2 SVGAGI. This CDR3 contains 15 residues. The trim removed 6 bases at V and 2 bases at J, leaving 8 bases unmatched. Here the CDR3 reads CASSEHTGGAYEQYF. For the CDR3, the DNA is TGTGCCAGCAGCGAGCATACAGGGGGCGCCTACGAGCAGTACTTC.

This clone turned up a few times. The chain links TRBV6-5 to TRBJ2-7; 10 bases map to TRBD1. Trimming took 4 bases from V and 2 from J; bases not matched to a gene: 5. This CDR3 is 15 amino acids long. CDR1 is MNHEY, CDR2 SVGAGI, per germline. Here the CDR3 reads CASSFAGTGAYEQYF. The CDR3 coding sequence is TGTGCCAGCAGTTTCGCAGGGACAGGGGCCTACGAGCAGTACTTC.

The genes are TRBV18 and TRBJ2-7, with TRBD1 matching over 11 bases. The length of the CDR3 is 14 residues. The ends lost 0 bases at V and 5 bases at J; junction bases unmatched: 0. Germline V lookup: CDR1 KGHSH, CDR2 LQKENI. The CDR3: CASSPPGQGDEQYF. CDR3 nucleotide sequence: TGTGCCAGCTCACCACCGGGACAGGGGGACGAGCAGTACTTC.

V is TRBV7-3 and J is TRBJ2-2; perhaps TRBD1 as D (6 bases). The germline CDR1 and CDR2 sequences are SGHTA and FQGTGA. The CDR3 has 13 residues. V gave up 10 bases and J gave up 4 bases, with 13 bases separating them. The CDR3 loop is CATSGQLTGELFF. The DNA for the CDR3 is TGTGCCACCTCGGGACAACTCACCGGGGAGCTGTTTTTT.

CDR3 sequence reads: CASRDRTRVGELFF. CDR3 nucleotides: TGTGCCAGCCGAGACAGGACCCGCGTCGGGGAGCTGTTTTTT. This chain connects TRBV28 to TRBJ2-2; D may be TRBD1 (6 bases). The V end lost 8 bases, the J end lost 7 bases, and 17 bases lay between the germline ends. The CDR3 is 14 residues long. The germline CDR1 and CDR2 sequences are MDHEN and SYDVKM.